This T cell receptor beta chain came from a study of OX40 agonist ivuxolimab in advanced cancers. About the study: It was permissible to have had prior anti-PD-1, anti-PD-L1 or anti-CTLA-4 therapy, and about 40% had some.

The germline V and J ends were trimmed by 0 bases and 6 bases, with 9 bases remaining between them. The CDR3 is made up of 13 amino acids. Germline CDR1 and CDR2: SNHLY and FYNNEI. The data were produced by immunoSEQ multiplex PCR, yet TCRdb's version contains in-frame clones alone and is incomplete. The table has roughly 73,000 clones, roughly 80% seen once; the top ten hold approximately 1%. The receptor's source is an adult with an advanced solid tumor such as melanoma, head and neck, liver or kidney cancer. The chain joins TRBV2 to TRBJ2-7; D might be TRBD1 (6 bases). The starting material was CD4+ or CD8+ T cells sorted from blood, obtained in a trial of the OX40 agonist ivuxolimab. The CDR3 DNA follows: TGTGCCAGCAGTGAAGCATCAGGGGTCGAGCAGTACTTC. This codes for CASSEASGVEQYF.